This TCR beta chain derives from a study of early T cells in non-severe SARS-CoV-2 infection. For the study at large: Unpaired chains resulted from sequencing bulk RNA of unsorted whole blood. Regarding the study as a whole: Lookups in VDJdb leaned toward anti-spike CD8 responses and missed private and CD4 specificities.

The TCR library protocol was used to attach unique molecular identifiers. These identifiers were attached to individual cDNA molecules. TCRdb itself ran the 5' RACE reads through MiXCR, one entry per CDR3 protein. The sample has 75,000 to 80,000 distinct CDR3 sequences, around a sixth seen once. Germline CDR1 reads DFQATT; CDR2 reads SNEGSKA (reference sequence). This CDR3 spans 14 amino acids. V was cut by 2 bases and J by 4 bases, with 14 bases left in between. This clonotype was counted many times. What it recognizes is unknown. Source material: whole blood. The chain carries TRBV20-1 and TRBJ1-2; tentative D call: TRBD1 (5 bases). The clonotype originates from an adult who was a healthcare worker with PCR-confirmed SARS-CoV-2 infection or an uninfected control (not recorded which). This chain's CDR3 is CSARHPGESYGYTF. CDR3 bases: TGCAGTGCTAGACACCCGGGGGAAAGCTATGGCTACACCTTC.